The sequence of this T cell receptor beta chain was determined in a study of T cell changes during pregnancy in multiple sclerosis. This CDR3 contains 14 residues. The V and J ends lost 10 bases and 4 bases, in that order; junction bases with no gene match: 10. CDR1 and CDR2 (germline): SNHLY, FYNNEI. TCRdb's copy holds only in-frame clones and misses some; the assay was immunoSEQ multiplex PCR. The data show over 25,000 clones, with roughly 90% seen just once and roughly 8.3% held by the top ten. This sample comprised CD8+ T cells from peripheral blood mononuclear cells, obtained in the second trimester of pregnancy. The sequence derives from a female donor with multiple sclerosis, enrolled in a pregnancy study. The J gene is TRBJ2-3, the V gene TRBV2; 8 nucleotides match TRBD2. For the CDR3, the DNA is TGTGCCACTCGACGGGGGGGCCGAGCAGATACGCAGTATTTT. This codes for CATRRGGRADTQYF.